The clone carrying this T cell receptor (beta chain) has ten or more counts. Its antigen is not known. The data were obtained in a study of T cell repertoires in cytomegalovirus infection. Study at large: Matching HLA type, along with CMV infection, was indicated by public TCR beta signatures.

Study findings and constraints: Carriers of CMV plus the relevant HLA were identified by cumulative public TCR beta family frequency. HLA-C-restricted CMV-specific TCR beta clonotypes prevailed in the ex vivo response.

TCRdb re-analysed the reads in MiXCR, keeping a single row per CDR3 protein. The data show 100,000 or so distinct CDR3 sequences, more than 20% seen once. The CDR3 length is 15 residues. CDR1 SGHVS and CDR2 FQNEAQ come from the germline V gene. The junction had 8 bases not matched to a gene; V was cut back by 5 bases and J by 1 base. This chain uses TRBV7-8 with TRBJ2-7; 7 positions agree with TRBD2. The material sequenced was CD8+ T cells from PBMCs. The sequence was collected from a human donor in good health (CMV status not recorded). Some clones in this sample may be carry-over from other donors' samples. The CDR3 DNA follows: TGTGCCAGCAGCCCCTGGGGGAGGGATTCCTACGAGCAGTACTTC. This translates into CASSPWGRDSYEQYF.